Below, 23 T cell receptor beta chains from the same sample are listed, as sequenced in a study of cytomegalovirus exposure and HLA in healthy donors. The PCR used 60 Vbeta and 13 Jbeta primers. Sequenced by immunoSEQ multiplex PCR; TCRdb stores in-frame clones only, minus some. The sample comprises fewer than 90,000 clones, around 76% of which are singletons, and roughly a tenth rests with the top ten. The sample comprised PBMCs. These receptor sequences come from a man aged 25 to 40 in good health and CMV-seropositive.

The chain recombines TRBV7-9 with TRBJ1-2, with a tentative D call TRBD1 (5 bases). The V and J ends lost 1 base and 4 bases respectively, with 19 bases between them. The V gene's germline CDR1 is SEHNR and CDR2 FQNEAQ (reference sequence). The CDR3 runs 17 residues. CDR3 in DNA: TGTGCCAGCAGCTTAGAAGGGAGGTCATTGGGGACCTATGGCTACACCTTC. This codes for CASSLEGRSLGTYGYTF.

V and J are TRBV7-9 and TRBJ2-1; 13 nucleotides agree with TRBD2. J gave up 5 bases and V 6 bases, and 7 bases lay outside the gene matches. CDR3 length: 16 amino acids. The V gene's germline CDR1 is SEHNR and CDR2 FQNEAQ (reference sequence). The CDR3 reads CASSQLAGGRNNEQFF. The CDR3 DNA is TGTGCCAGCAGTCAACTAGCGGGGGGGAGGAACAATGAGCAGTTCTTC.

The V call is TRBV7-8, the J call TRBJ2-1; D is ambiguous. Germline V gene data show CDR1 as SGHVS and CDR2 as FQNEAQ. Trimming took 0 bases from V and 6 from J, leaving 9 bases between them. This CDR3 region has 14 residues. The CDR3, as DNA: TGTGCCAGCAGCTTAGCCCTAGTGGGCAATGAGCAGTTCTTC. Amino acids: CASSLALVGNEQFF. The full variable domain, completed using reference TRBV7-8 and TRBJ2-1, is GAGVSQSPRYKVAKRGQDVALRCDPISGHVSLFWYQQALGQGPEFLTYFQNEAQLDKSGLPSDRFFAERPEGSVSTLKIQRTQQEDSAVYLCASSLALVGNEQFFGPGTRLTVL.

The V call is TRBV29-1, the J call TRBJ1-2; TRBD1 matches at 8 bases. The J segment lost 3 bases and the V segment lost 6 bases, leaving 15 bases of the junction unmatched. The CDR3 covers 16 residues. Germline V CDR1 and CDR2: SQVTM, ANQGSEA. CDR3 nucleotides: TGCAGCGTGAAGGGGGGCTGGACAGGGTCTGACTATGGCTACACCTTC. Its protein product is CSVKGGWTGSDYGYTF.

This chain joins TRBV11-3 and TRBJ2-2, with 7 bases lining up with TRBD1. V shed 0 bases and J 5 bases; nucleotides not matched to a gene: 9. CDR1 is SGHNT, CDR2 YENEEA, per germline. This CDR3 spans 17 amino acids. This chain's CDR3 is CASSLDSRGLLTGELFF. The CDR3 DNA is TGTGCCAGCAGCTTAGATAGTAGGGGGCTGCTGACCGGGGAGCTGTTTTTT.

The genes are TRBV9 and TRBJ2-5; the D is unclear. CDR3 length equals 13 residues. The germline gives CDR1 SGDLS, CDR2 YYNGEE. Trimming took off 0 bases at V and 1 base at J, with 4 bases between the two ends. The CDR3 DNA reads as TGTGCCAGCAGCGTAGAACTCCAAGAGACCCAGTACTTC. It is translated as CASSVELQETQYF.

The CDR3 DNA sequence: TGTGCCAGCAGCCCCTATCGGGGGTCCTACACCGGGGAGCTGTTTTTT. Translated, it gives CASSPYRGSYTGELFF. The rearrangement uses TRBV9 and TRBJ2-2, with D perhaps TRBD2 (6 bases). V gave up 4 bases and J gave up 3 bases, with 16 bases separating them. The germline V gene encodes CDR1 SGDLS and CDR2 YYNGEE. This CDR3 is 16 amino acids long.

The CDR3 sequence: CASSVATAPNTGELFF. The CDR3 bases are TGTGCCAGCAGCGTAGCTACAGCCCCGAACACCGGGGAGCTGTTTTTT. V and J are TRBV9 and TRBJ2-2; D ambiguous. This CDR3 has 16 amino acids. Trimming removed 0 bases at V and 0 bases at J, with 9 bases between. Germline-derived CDR1 and CDR2 are SGDLS and YYNGEE. Complete variable domain (other parts from reference TRBV9 and TRBJ2-2): DSGVTQTPKHLITATGQRVTLRCSPRSGDLSVYWYQQSLDQGLQFLIQYYNGEERAKGNILERFSAQQFPDLHSELNLSSLELGDSALYFCASSVATAPNTGELFFGEGSRLTVL.

The chain links TRBV7-2 to TRBJ1-1; the D is unclear. The ends were cut back, 0 bases at V and 5 bases at J, with 10 bases in the middle. Germline V gene lookup returns CDR1 SGHTA and CDR2 FQGNSA. The CDR3 is made up of 14 amino acids. CDR3 residues: CASSLARGGTEAFF. The CDR3, as DNA: TGTGCCAGCAGCTTAGCGCGGGGTGGTACTGAAGCTTTCTTT.

The chain carries TRBV19 and TRBJ2-6; TRBD1 is a possible D gene (6 bases). Germline CDR1 and CDR2: LNHDA and SQIVND (reference sequence). The CDR3 has 18 amino acids. V was clipped by 4 bases and J by 0 bases, with 16 bases between them. Here the CDR3 reads CASSRDMVGASGANVLTF. Here the CDR3 DNA reads TGTGCCAGTAGTAGGGACATGGTAGGGGCCTCTGGGGCCAACGTCCTGACTTTC.

The J gene is TRBJ2-6, the V gene TRBV6-1, with a weak D call TRBD1 (5 bases). This CDR3 spans 15 amino acids. V was pared by 5 bases and J by 0 bases, with 8 bases between. The germline gives CDR1 MNHNS, CDR2 SASEGT. The CDR3 DNA reads TGTGCCAGCAGTATTGACAGCTCTGGGGCCAACGTCCTGACTTTC. It specifies CASSIDSSGANVLTF.

The chain employs TRBV6-1 and TRBJ2-7; no clear D. Trimming took off 4 bases at V and 1 base at J, with 8 bases between the two ends. This CDR3 spans 13 amino acids. Germline V lookup: CDR1 MNHNS, CDR2 SASEGT. The CDR3 region is CASSVQISYEQYF. CDR3 coding DNA: TGTGCCAGCAGTGTCCAGATATCCTACGAGCAGTACTTC.

J is TRBJ1-2 and V is TRBV5-8; D is perhaps TRBD1 (6 bases). Germline V CDR1 and CDR2: SGHTS, YDEGEE. The CDR3 length is 14 residues. The ends were cut back, 4 bases at V and 4 bases at J, with 14 bases in the middle. The DNA of the CDR3 is TGTGCCAGCAGCGGACAGTCGCATGGCTATGGCTACACCTTC. Protein product: CASSGQSHGYGYTF.

J is TRBJ1-1 and V is TRBV7-3; no reliable D call. Germline CDR1 is SGHTA and CDR2 is FQGTGA. This CDR3 contains 17 residues. V was trimmed by 0 bases and J by 2 bases, leaving 16 bases between them. The CDR3 reads CASSLTPNSRGNTEAFF. The DNA for the CDR3 is TGTGCCAGCAGCTTAACCCCAAACAGCCGGGGAAACACTGAAGCTTTCTTT. The full variable domain, in which reference TRBV7-3 and TRBJ1-1 provide the parts outside the CDR3, is GAGVSQTPSNKVTEKGKYVELRCDPISGHTALYWYRQSLGQGPEFLIYFQGTGAADDSGLPNDRFFAVRPEGSVSTLKIQRTERGDSAVYLCASSLTPNSRGNTEAFFGQGTRLTVV.

The table lists this clone with a few counts. The V call is TRBV6-5, the J call TRBJ1-1; a weak D match, TRBD1 (6 bases). V dropped 6 bases and J dropped 5 bases, with 7 bases sitting between them. The CDR3 sequence is 11 residues long. Germline V gene lookup returns CDR1 MNHEY and CDR2 SVGAGI. The CDR3 loop reads CASRQGTEAFF. CDR3 in DNA: TGTGCCAGCAGGCAGGGGACTGAAGCTTTCTTT.

With respect to this clone: An end of the junction differs from the germline gene, which may be a read error. CDR3 nucleotide sequence: TGTGCCATCAGTGCCGGGACAGGGTATGGCTACACCTTC. Its protein is CAISAGTGYGYTF. The chain carries TRBV6-5 and TRBJ1-2; TRBD1 agrees at 9 bases. The CDR3 length is 13 residues. Germline V gives CDR1 MNHEY, CDR2 SVGAGI.

As to this clone: At one end, the junction sequence differs from germline, possibly due to a read error. The chain carries TRBV7-9 and TRBJ2-3; possibly TRBD1 for D (7 bases). The CDR3 has 16 residues. The germline V gene encodes CDR1 SEHNR and CDR2 FQNEAQ (reference sequence). CDR3 nucleotide sequence: TGTTCCAGCAGCTTAGGGTCGGCAGGGGGGCCGGGTACGCAGTATTTT. Its protein product is CSSSLGSAGGPGTQYF.

The V and J genes are TRBV2 and TRBJ2-5, with D perhaps matching TRBD1 (6 bases). CDR3 length: 14 residues. In germline, CDR1 is SNHLY, CDR2 FYNNEI. The V gene lost 4 bases and the J gene lost 6 bases, with 15 bases spanning the gap. The CDR3 sequence is CASSAIVQGKTQYF. In DNA form, the CDR3 reads TGTGCCAGCAGTGCTATCGTCCAGGGGAAGACCCAGTACTTC.

The rearrangement links TRBV6-5 to TRBJ1-5; 10 positions agree with TRBD1. CDR1 is MNHEY, CDR2 SVGAGI, per germline. The V and J ends lost 6 bases and 10 bases, in that order; junction bases with no gene match: 6. This CDR3 comprises 13 residues. CDR3 sequence reads: CASRRTGGGPQHF. The CDR3 DNA reads TGTGCCAGCAGAAGGACAGGGGGAGGTCCCCAGCATTTT.

J is TRBJ2-7 and V is TRBV28; D perhaps matches TRBD2 (5 bases). With 7 bases removed from V and 3 bases from J, the gap between germline ends came to 16 bases. The CDR3 runs to 14 residues. CDR1 is MDHEN, CDR2 SYDVKM, per germline. CDR3 bases: TGTGCCAGCAAGAAGCCCGCTACTAGCTACGAGCAGTACTTC. Translated, it gives CASKKPATSYEQYF.

For the CDR3, the DNA is TGTGCCACCCGGCGGGGGGGGGCAGGGTCCGAGGATACGCAGTATTTT. As protein: CATRRGGAGSEDTQYF. This chain links TRBV19 with TRBJ2-3; 9 nucleotides agree with TRBD2. Unmatched junction bases numbered 17, after V lost 10 bases and J lost 6 bases. This CDR3 is built from 16 residues. Germline V gene data show CDR1 as LNHDA and CDR2 as SQIVND (reference sequence). The full variable domain, with the rest looked up from reference TRBV19 and TRBJ2-3, is DGGITQSPKYLFRKEGQNVTLSCEQNLNHDAMYWYRQDPGQGLRLIYYSQIVNDFQKGDIAEGYSVSREKKESFPLTVTSAQKNPTAFYLCATRRGGAGSEDTQYFGPGTRLTVL.

This rearrangement joins TRBV6-1 to TRBJ2-3; no reliable D call. V lost 6 bases, J lost 2 bases, and 3 bases lay in between. The CDR3 spans 11 residues. Germline-derived CDR1 and CDR2 are MNHNS and SASEGT. The DNA of the CDR3 is TGTGCCAGCAGCAACACAGATACGCAGTATTTT. Amino acids: CASSNTDTQYF.

This chain links TRBV6-4 with TRBJ2-1; TRBD2 might be the D (6 bases). Germline lookup yields CDR1 MRHNA and CDR2 SNTAGT. Trimming removed 9 bases from V and 6 bases from J, with 24 bases in between. CDR3 length: 16 amino acids. The CDR3 nucleotides read TGTGCCAGTAAGAGCGAACACGGGGGAAGGTTCAATGAGCAGTTCTTC. Translating gives CASKSEHGGRFNEQFF.